This T cell receptor (beta chain) was observed in a study of post-analysis software for immune sequencing data. Study-wide results and limits: The study found TRBV5-6, TRBV5-1 and TRBV20-1 among five or six TRBV segments more frequent in patients than controls.

cDNA libraries for TCR beta contained unique molecular identifiers. Input amounts of about 0.95 to 10 million T cells were used. These gave about 500,000 cDNA molecules, so each molecule approximated one T cell. TCRdb processed the PCR reads anew with MiXCR; each CDR3 protein has one entry. This sample has 150,000 to 200,000 distinct CDR3 sequences, with around 30% found just once. Germline CDR1 SEHNR, CDR2 FQNEAQ (reference sequence). The CDR3 spans 14 residues. Remarks on this clonotype: Antigen specificity is unknown. No conserved phenylalanine or tryptophan ends this CDR3, so it is likely a read error.

This chain connects TRBV7-9 to TRBJ2-5; 10 bases match TRBD2. The closer fit of TRBJ2-7 to the DNA end suggests the J call may be wrong. This TCR derives from a girl aged 10 to 17 with multiple sclerosis. The sequenced material came from blood. Here the CDR3 DNA reads TGTGCCAGCAGCCCCCTAGCGGGAGCTAGCGAGCAGTACTGC. Amino acids: CASSPLAGASEQYC.